Shown below are 14 T cell receptor beta chains from a single sample sequenced in a study of blood T cell repertoires in COVID-19. Some clones are missing from TCRdb's copy, which holds only in-frame ones; the method was immunoSEQ multiplex PCR. This sample yields 68,000 or so clones, of which roughly 88% are seen a single time; about 6.4% belongs to the top ten. Sequencing was done on a sample of peripheral blood. These receptors all come from a woman in her 70s with acute or convalescent COVID-19.

V and J are TRBV19 and TRBJ1-3; the D is unclear. The CDR3 contains 16 residues. Trimming removed 3 bases at V and 0 bases at J, with 12 bases between. Germline assignment: CDR1 LNHDA and CDR2 SQIVND (reference sequence). In nucleotides, the CDR3 is TGTGCCAGTAGTATTGCGGCAGCCCGCTCTGGAAACACCATATATTTT. This sequence encodes CASSIAAARSGNTIYF. The complete variable domain, with remaining parts taken from reference TRBV19 and TRBJ1-3, reads DGGITQSPKYLFRKEGQNVTLSCEQNLNHDAMYWYRQDPGQGLRLIYYSQIVNDFQKGDIAEGYSVSREKKESFPLTVTSAQKNPTAFYLCASSIAAARSGNTIYFGEGSWLTVV.

V is TRBV9 and J is TRBJ2-1, with TRBD2 identical over 12 bases. Trimming took 4 bases from V and 6 from J; bases not matched to a gene: 8. CDR1 SGDLS and CDR2 YYNGEE come from the germline V gene. The length of the CDR3 is 16 residues. CDR3 region: CASSPPSGRAANEQFF. The CDR3 DNA is TGTGCCAGCAGCCCCCCTAGCGGGAGGGCCGCCAATGAGCAGTTCTTC.

The chain couples TRBV16 to TRBJ1-4; the D gene is possibly TRBD1 (6 bases). The V gene lost 7 bases and the J gene lost 8 bases, with 14 bases spanning the gap. This CDR3 is built from 13 residues. Germline V CDR1 and CDR2: KGHSY, FQNENV. CDR3 in amino acids: CASKQGRSEKLFF. Written as DNA, the CDR3 is TGTGCCAGCAAACAGGGTCGGAGCGAAAAACTGTTTTTT.

V usage is TRBV6-1 and J usage is TRBJ1-2, with 7 positions matching TRBD1. J gave up 7 bases and V 6 bases, and 8 bases lay outside the gene matches. The length of the CDR3 is 13 residues. Germline assignment: CDR1 MNHNS and CDR2 SASEGT. The CDR3 coding sequence is TGTGCCAGCAGCCCAACAGGGGTTAGTGGCTACACCTTC. Translating it yields CASSPTGVSGYTF.

The gene calls are TRBV30 and TRBJ2-4; weak D call: TRBD1 (6 bases). In germline, CDR1 is GTSNPN, CDR2 SVGIG (reference sequence). This CDR3 is 13 amino acids long. V was trimmed by 4 bases and J by 8 bases, leaving 15 bases between them. The CDR3 loop reads CAWTINQGYIQYF. CDR3 in DNA: TGTGCCTGGACCATCAACCAGGGGTACATTCAGTACTTC.

The chain has TRBV7-3 and TRBJ2-1, with 11 bases matching TRBD2. Trimming at V came to 4 bases and at J to 7 bases, leaving 9 bases not matched to a gene. The CDR3 length is 16 residues. Germline assignment: CDR1 SGHTA and CDR2 FQGTGA. The CDR3 nucleotides read TGTGCCAGCAGCTCTCTAAGGCGACTAGCGGGAAATGAGCAGTTCTTC. Translated: CASSSLRRLAGNEQFF.

Remarks on this clone: The junction departs from germline at one end; a sequencing error may be responsible. The J gene is TRBJ2-7, the V gene TRBV28; 9 bases line up with TRBD2. This CDR3 has 16 amino acids. Germline CDR1 is MDHEN and CDR2 is SYDVKM. CDR3 bases: TGTGCCAGCAGCCCAACAGGGCGACTAGCGGTTTACGGGCAGTACTTC. Residues: CASSPTGRLAVYGQYF.

This chain uses TRBV25-1 with TRBJ2-1; TRBD2 is a possible D gene (6 bases). V gave up 4 bases and J gave up 2 bases, with 15 bases separating them. The germline V gene encodes CDR1 MGHDK and CDR2 SYGVNS. CDR3 length: 16 residues. Here the CDR3 reads CASSGPAGYTYNEQFF. CDR3 DNA sequence: TGTGCCAGCAGTGGCCCAGCGGGCTACACCTACAATGAGCAGTTCTTC.

The CDR3 DNA follows: TGTGCCAGCAGTCGCTATGGGACTAGCGGGGGCAGCACAGATACGCAGTATTTT. Protein: CASSRYGTSGGSTDTQYF. V usage is TRBV13 and J usage is TRBJ2-3; TRBD2 aligns across 14 bases. Germline lookup yields CDR1 PRHDT and CDR2 FYEKMQ (reference sequence). V shed 6 bases, J shed 0 bases, and the junction held 8 bases outside the gene matches. The CDR3 consists of 18 residues.

The rearrangement joins TRBV5-4 to TRBJ1-6; no clear D gene. The germline gives CDR1 SGHNT, CDR2 YYREEE (reference sequence). Trimming pared 2 bases from V and 7 bases from J, leaving 13 bases between. The CDR3 totals 15 residues. CDR3 region: CASSLPPQMNSPLHF. DNA for the CDR3: TGTGCCAGCAGCTTACCCCCCCAGATGAATTCACCCCTCCACTTT.

V and J are TRBV19 and TRBJ1-5, with 8 bases matching TRBD1. This CDR3 has 16 amino acids. J was trimmed by 0 bases and V by 3 bases; bases with no gene match: 4. CDR1 and CDR2 from the germline V gene are LNHDA and SQIVND (reference sequence). The chain's CDR3 is CASSILGQVSNQPQHF. The CDR3, as DNA: TGTGCCAGTAGTATCCTGGGACAGGTTAGCAATCAGCCCCAGCATTTT.

J is TRBJ2-1 and V is TRBV28; unclear D gene. The germline V gene has CDR1 MDHEN and CDR2 SYDVKM. Trimming left V 8 bases short and J 3 bases short, with 11 bases between. CDR3 size: 13 residues. In nucleotides, the CDR3 is TGTGCCAGCCGCCGAGACTTCTACAATGAGCAGTTCTTC. This encodes CASRRDFYNEQFF. Full variable domain (remainder filled in from reference TRBV28 and TRBJ2-1): DVKVTQSSRYLVKRTGEKVFLECVQDMDHENMFWYRQDPGLGLRLIYFSYDVKMKEKGDIPEGYSVSREKKERFSLILESASTNQTSMYLCASRRDFYNEQFFGPGTRLTVL.

Only a few counts were recorded for this clone. V usage is TRBV7-8 and J usage is TRBJ1-4; D is unclear. Germline V gene lookup returns CDR1 SGHVS and CDR2 FQNEAQ. The V end lost 6 bases, the J end lost 3 bases, and 17 bases lay between the germline ends. There are 16 residues in the CDR3. CDR3 nucleotides: TGTGCCAGCAGGCCACGTACCGGGTCCTCTAATGAAAAACTGTTTTTT. Protein sequence: CASRPRTGSSNEKLFF.

The rearrangement joins TRBV28 to TRBJ1-1; unclear D gene. The CDR3 has 18 amino acids. Germline values: CDR1 MDHEN, CDR2 SYDVKM. The germline V and J ends were trimmed by 2 bases and 4 bases, with 23 bases remaining between them. CDR3 sequence: CASSLSGRQYSRSTEAFF. The CDR3 DNA is TGTGCCAGCAGTTTAAGTGGGAGGCAGTACAGCCGCTCCACTGAAGCTTTCTTT. The complete variable domain, with remaining parts taken from reference TRBV28 and TRBJ1-1, reads DVKVTQSSRYLVKRTGEKVFLECVQDMDHENMFWYRQDPGLGLRLIYFSYDVKMKEKGDIPEGYSVSREKKERFSLILESASTNQTSMYLCASSLSGRQYSRSTEAFFGQGTRLTVV.